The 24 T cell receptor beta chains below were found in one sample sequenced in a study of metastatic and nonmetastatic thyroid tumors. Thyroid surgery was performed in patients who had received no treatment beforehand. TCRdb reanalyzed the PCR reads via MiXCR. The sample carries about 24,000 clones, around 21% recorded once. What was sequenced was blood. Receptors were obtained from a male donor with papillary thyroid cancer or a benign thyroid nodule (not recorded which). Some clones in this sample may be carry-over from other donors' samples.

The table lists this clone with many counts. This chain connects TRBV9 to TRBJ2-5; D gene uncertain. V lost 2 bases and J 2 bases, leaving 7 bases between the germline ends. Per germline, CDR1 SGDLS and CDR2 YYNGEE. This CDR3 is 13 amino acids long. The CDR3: CASSVSRQETQYF. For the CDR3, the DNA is TGTGCCAGCAGCGTCTCCAGACAAGAGACCCAGTACTTC. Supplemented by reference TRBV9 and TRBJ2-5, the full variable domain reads DSGVTQTPKHLITATGQRVTLRCSPRSGDLSVYWYQQSLDQGLQFLIQYYNGEERAKGNILERFSAQQFPDLHSELNLSSLELGDSALYFCASSVSRQETQYFGPGTRLLVL.

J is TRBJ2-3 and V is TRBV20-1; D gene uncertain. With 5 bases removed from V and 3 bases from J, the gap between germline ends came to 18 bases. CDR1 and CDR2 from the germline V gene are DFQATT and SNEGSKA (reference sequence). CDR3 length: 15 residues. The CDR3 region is CSAAWAPPRTDTQYF. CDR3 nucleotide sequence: TGCAGTGCTGCGTGGGCCCCCCCGAGGACAGATACGCAGTATTTT.

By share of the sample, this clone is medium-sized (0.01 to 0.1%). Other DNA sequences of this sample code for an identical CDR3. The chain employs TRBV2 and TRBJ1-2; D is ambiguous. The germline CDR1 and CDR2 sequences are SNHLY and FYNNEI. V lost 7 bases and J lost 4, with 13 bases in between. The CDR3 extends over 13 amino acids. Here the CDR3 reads CASNPGMGYGYTF. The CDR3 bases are TGTGCCAGCAATCCGGGGATGGGCTATGGCTACACCTTC.

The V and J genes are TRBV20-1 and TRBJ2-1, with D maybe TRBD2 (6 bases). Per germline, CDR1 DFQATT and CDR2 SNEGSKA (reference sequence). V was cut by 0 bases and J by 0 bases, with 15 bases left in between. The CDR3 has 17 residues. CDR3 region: CSARDLWGVSSYNEQFF. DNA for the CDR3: TGCAGTGCTAGAGATCTTTGGGGGGTAAGCTCCTACAATGAGCAGTTCTTC.

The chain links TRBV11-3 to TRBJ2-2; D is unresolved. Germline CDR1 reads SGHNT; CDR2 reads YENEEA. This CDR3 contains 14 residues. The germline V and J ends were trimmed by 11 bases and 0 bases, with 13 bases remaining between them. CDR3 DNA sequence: TGTGCCTCCTCCGTGACCACGAACACCGGGGAGCTGTTTTTT. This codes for CASSVTTNTGELFF. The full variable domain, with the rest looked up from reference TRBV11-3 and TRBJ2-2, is EAGVVQSPRYKIIEKKQPVAFWCNPISGHNTLYWYLQNLGQGPELLIRYENEEAVDDSQLPKDRFSAERLKGVDSTLKIQPAELGDSAVYLCASSVTTNTGELFFGEGSRLTVL.

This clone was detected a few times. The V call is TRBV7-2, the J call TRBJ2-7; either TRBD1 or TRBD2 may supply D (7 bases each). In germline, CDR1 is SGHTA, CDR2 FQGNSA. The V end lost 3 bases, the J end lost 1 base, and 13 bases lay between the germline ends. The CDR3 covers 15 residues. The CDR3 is CASSLQGGGSYEQYF. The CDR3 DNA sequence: TGTGCCAGCAGCTTGCAGGGGGGAGGGTCCTACGAGCAGTACTTC.

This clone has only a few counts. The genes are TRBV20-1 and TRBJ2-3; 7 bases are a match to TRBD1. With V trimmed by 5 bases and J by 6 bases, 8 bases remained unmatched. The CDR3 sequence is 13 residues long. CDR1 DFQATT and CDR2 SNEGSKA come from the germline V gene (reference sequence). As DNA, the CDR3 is TGCAGTGCTCCGGGACAGCCTTGGGATACGCAGTATTTT. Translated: CSAPGQPWDTQYF.

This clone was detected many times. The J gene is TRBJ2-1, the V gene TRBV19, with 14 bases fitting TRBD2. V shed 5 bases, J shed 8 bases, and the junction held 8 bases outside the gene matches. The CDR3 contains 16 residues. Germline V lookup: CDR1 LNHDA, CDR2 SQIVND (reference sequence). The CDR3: CASSPGTSGRTDEQFF. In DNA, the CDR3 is TGTGCCAGTAGTCCCGGGACTAGCGGGAGAACAGATGAGCAGTTCTTC. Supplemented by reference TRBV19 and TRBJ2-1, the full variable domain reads DGGITQSPKYLFRKEGQNVTLSCEQNLNHDAMYWYRQDPGQGLRLIYYSQIVNDFQKGDIAEGYSVSREKKESFPLTVTSAQKNPTAFYLCASSPGTSGRTDEQFFGPGTRLTVL.

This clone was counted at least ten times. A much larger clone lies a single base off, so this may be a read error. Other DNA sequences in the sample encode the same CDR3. The CDR3 reads CASNGGSPFNEQFF. DNA for the CDR3: TGCGCCAGCAATGGCGGGAGCCCCTTCAATGAGCAGTTCTTC. The V and J genes are TRBV10-2 and TRBJ2-1, with 7 nucleotides matching TRBD2. The CDR3 sequence is 14 residues long. Germline loops: CDR1 WSHSY, CDR2 SAAADI. V was pared by 7 bases and J by 6 bases, with 9 bases of the junction left unmatched.

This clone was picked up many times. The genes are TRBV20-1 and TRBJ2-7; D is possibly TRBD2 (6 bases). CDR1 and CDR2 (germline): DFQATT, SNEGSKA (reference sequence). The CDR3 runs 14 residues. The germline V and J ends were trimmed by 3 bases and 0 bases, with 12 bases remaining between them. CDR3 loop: CSARRLGSSYEQYF. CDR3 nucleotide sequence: TGCAGTGCTAGGCGACTAGGGAGCTCCTACGAGCAGTACTTC.

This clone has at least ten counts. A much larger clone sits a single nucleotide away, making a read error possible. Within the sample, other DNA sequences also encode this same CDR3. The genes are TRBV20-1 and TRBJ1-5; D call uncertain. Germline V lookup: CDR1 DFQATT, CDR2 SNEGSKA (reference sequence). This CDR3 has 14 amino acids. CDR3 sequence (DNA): TGCAGTGCTTCAGACATAAATAGCAATCAGCCTCAGCATTTT. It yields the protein CSASDINSNQPQHF.

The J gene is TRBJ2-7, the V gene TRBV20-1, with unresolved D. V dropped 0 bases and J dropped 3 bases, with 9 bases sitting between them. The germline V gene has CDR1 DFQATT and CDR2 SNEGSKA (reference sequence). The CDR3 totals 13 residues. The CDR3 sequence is CSAREPAHYEQYF. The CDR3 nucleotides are TGCAGTGCTAGAGAACCCGCCCACTACGAGCAGTACTTC.

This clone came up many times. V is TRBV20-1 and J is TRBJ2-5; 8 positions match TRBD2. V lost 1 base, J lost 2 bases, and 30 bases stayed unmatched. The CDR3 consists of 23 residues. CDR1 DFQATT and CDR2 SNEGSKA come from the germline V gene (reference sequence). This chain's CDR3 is CSARARPLGRVPRTSRFQETQYF. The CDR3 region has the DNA TGCAGTGCTAGAGCAAGGCCGCTCGGGAGGGTTCCTCGGACTAGCCGCTTTCAAGAGACCCAGTACTTC.

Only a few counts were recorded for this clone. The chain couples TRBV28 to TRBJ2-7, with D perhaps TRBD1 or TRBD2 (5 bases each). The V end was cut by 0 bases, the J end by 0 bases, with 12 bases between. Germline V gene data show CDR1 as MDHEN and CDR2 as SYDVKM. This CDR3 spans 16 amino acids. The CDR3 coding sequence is TGTGCCAGCAGTTTATGGTTCGGGGCCCACTCCTACGAGCAGTACTTC. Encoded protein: CASSLWFGAHSYEQYF.

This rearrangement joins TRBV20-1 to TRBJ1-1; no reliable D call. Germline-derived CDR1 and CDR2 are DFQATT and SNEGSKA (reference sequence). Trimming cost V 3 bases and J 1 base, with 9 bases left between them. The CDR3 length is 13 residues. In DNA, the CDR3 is TGCAGTGCTAGGGTGCAGGCGAACACTGAAGCTTTCTTT. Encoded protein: CSARVQANTEAFF.

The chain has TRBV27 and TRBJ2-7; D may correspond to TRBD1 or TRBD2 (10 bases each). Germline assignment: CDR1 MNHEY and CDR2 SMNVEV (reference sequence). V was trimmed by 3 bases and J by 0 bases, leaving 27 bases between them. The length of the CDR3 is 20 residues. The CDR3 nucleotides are TGTGCCAGCAGTTTCAGCGGGACAGGGGAACTAGCGGGATTCTCCTACGAGCAGTACTTC. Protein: CASSFSGTGELAGFSYEQYF.

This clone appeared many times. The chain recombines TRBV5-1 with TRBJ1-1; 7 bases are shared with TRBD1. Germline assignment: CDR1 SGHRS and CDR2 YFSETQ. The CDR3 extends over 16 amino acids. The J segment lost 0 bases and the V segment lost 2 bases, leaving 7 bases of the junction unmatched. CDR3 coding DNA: TGCGCCAGCAGCTTACATTCGGGACAGTTGAACACTGAAGCTTTCTTT. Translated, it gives CASSLHSGQLNTEAFF.

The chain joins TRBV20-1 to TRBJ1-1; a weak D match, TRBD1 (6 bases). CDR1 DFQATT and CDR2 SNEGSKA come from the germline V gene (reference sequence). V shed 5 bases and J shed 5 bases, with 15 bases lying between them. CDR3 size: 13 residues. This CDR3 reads CSARGQTVTEAFF. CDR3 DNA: TGCAGTGCTCGTGGACAGACCGTGACTGAAGCTTTCTTT.

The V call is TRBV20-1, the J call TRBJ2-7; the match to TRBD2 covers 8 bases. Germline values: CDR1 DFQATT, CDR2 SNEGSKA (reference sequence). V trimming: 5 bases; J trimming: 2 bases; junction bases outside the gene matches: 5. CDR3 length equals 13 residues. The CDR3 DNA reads TGCAGTGCTCTGGGGCGGGGGGCCTACGAGCAGTACTTC. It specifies CSALGRGAYEQYF.

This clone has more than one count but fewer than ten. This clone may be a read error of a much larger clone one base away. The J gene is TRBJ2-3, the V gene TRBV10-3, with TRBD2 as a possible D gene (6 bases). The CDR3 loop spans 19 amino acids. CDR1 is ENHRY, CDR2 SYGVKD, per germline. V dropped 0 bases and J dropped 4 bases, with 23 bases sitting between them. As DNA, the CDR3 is TGTGCCATCAGTGAGTCGGGGGGAACGTCTAGCGTTATCTCAGATACGCAGTATTTT. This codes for CAISESGGTSSVISDTQYF.

CDR3 sequence: CASSLVGYEQYF. The DNA for the CDR3 is TGTGCCAGCAGCTTAGTTGGCTACGAGCAGTACTTC. This chain uses TRBV7-9 with TRBJ2-7; D is uncertain. V lost 1 base and J 3 bases, leaving 4 bases between the germline ends. CDR1 and CDR2 (germline): SEHNR, FQNEAQ (reference sequence). The CDR3 covers 12 residues.

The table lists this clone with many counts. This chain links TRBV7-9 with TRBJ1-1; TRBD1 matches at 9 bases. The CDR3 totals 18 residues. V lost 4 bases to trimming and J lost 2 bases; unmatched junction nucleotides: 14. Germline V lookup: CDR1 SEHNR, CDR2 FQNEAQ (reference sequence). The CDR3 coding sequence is TGTGCCAGCAGCTCCCTCCGACAGGGGGAGGAGGGCAACACTGAAGCTTTCTTT. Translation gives CASSSLRQGEEGNTEAFF.

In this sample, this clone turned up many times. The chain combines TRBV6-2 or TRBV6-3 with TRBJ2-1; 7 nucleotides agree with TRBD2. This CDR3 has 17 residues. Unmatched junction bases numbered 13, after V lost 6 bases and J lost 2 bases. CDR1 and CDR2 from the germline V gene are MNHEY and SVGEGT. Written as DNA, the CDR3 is TGTGCCAGCAGCCCTACACGCCTAGCGGATCCCTACAATGAGCAGTTCTTC. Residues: CASSPTRLADPYNEQFF.

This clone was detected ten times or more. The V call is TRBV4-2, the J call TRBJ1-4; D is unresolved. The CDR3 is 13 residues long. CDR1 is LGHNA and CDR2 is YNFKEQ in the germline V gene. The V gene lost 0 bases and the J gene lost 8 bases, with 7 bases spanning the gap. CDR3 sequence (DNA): TGTGCCAGCAGCCAAGAAACCGGGGAAAAACTGTTTTTT. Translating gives CASSQETGEKLFF.